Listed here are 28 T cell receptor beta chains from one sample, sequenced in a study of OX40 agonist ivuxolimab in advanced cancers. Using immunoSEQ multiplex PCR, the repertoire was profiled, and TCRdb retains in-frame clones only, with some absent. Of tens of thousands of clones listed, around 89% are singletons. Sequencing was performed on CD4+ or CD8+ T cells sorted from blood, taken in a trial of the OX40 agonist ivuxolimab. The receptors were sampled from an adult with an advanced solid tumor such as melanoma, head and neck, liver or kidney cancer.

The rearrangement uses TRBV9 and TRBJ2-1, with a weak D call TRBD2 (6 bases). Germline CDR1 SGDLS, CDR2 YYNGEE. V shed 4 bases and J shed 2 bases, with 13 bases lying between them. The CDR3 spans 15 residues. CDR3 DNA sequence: TGTGCCAGCAGCCTGGGCGGGGCCCCCTACAATGAGCAGTTCTTC. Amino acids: CASSLGGAPYNEQFF.

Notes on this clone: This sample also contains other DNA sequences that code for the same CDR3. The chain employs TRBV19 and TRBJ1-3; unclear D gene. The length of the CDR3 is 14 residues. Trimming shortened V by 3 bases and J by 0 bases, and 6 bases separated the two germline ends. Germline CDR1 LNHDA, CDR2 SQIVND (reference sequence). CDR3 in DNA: TGTGCCAGTAGTATCTCGGTCTCTGGAAACACCATATATTTT. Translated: CASSISVSGNTIYF. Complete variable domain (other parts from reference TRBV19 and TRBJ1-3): DGGITQSPKYLFRKEGQNVTLSCEQNLNHDAMYWYRQDPGQGLRLIYYSQIVNDFQKGDIAEGYSVSREKKESFPLTVTSAQKNPTAFYLCASSISVSGNTIYFGEGSWLTVV.

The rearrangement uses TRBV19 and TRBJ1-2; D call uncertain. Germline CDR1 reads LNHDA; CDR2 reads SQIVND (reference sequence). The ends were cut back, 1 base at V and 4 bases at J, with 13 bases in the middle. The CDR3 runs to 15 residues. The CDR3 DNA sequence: TGTGCCAGTAGTATAGGGGCAGGCACACGCTATGGCTACACCTTC. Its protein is CASSIGAGTRYGYTF.

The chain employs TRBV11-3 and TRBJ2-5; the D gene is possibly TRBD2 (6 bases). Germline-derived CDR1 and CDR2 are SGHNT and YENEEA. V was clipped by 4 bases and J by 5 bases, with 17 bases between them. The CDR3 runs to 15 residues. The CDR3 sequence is CASSSEGGGEETQYF. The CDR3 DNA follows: TGTGCCAGCAGCTCGGAAGGTGGAGGGGAGGAGACCCAGTACTTC.

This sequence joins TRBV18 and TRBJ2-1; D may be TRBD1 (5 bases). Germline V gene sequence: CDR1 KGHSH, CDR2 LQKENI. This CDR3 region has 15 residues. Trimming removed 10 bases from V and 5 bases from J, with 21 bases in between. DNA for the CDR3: TGTGCCACAATGCCCAGGGTACAGGTTAACAATGAGCAGTTCTTC. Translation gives CATMPRVQVNNEQFF.

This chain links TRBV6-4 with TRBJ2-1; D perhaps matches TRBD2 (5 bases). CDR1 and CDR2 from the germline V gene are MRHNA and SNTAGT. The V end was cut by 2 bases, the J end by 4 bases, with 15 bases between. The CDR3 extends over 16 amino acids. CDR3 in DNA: TGTGCCAGCAGTGACGAGGGCAGCAAACCGTACAATGAGCAGTTCTTC. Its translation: CASSDEGSKPYNEQFF.

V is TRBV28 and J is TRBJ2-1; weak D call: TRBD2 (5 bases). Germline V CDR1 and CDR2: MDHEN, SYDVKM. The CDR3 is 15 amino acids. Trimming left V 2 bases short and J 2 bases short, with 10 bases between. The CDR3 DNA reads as TGTGCCAGCAGTTTACAAGCGACTACCTACAATGAGCAGTTCTTC. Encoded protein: CASSLQATTYNEQFF.

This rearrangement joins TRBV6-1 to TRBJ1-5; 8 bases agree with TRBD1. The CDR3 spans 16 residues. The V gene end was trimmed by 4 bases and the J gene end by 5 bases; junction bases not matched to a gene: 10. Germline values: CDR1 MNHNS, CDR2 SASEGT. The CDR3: CASSGAIRGLDQPQHF. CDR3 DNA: TGTGCCAGCAGTGGTGCGATCAGGGGGCTGGATCAGCCCCAGCATTTT.

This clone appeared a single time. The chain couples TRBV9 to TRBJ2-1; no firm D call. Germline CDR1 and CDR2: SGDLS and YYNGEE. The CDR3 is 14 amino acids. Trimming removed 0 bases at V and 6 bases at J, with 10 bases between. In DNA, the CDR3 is TGTGCCAGCAGCGTAGTGGGCACGGGCAATGAGCAGTTCTTC. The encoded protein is CASSVVGTGNEQFF.

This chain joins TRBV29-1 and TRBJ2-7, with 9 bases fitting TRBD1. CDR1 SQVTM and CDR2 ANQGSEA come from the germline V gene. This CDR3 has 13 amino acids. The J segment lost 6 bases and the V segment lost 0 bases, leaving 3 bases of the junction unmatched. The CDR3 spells CSVEDATGGEQYF. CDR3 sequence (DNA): TGCAGCGTTGAAGATGCGACAGGGGGCGAGCAGTACTTC.

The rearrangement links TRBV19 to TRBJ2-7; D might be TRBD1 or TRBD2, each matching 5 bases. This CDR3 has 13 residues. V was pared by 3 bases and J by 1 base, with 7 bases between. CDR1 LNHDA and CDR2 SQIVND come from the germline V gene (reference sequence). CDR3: CASSIEGSYEQYF. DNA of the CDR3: TGTGCCAGTAGTATTGAGGGGTCCTACGAGCAGTACTTC.

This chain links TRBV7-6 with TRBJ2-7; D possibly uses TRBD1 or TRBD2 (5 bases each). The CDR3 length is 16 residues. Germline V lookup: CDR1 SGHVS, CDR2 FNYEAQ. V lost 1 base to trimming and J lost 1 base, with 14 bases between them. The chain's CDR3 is CASSLDPGTASYEQYF. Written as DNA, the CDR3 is TGTGCCAGCAGCTTAGATCCCGGGACGGCATCCTACGAGCAGTACTTC.

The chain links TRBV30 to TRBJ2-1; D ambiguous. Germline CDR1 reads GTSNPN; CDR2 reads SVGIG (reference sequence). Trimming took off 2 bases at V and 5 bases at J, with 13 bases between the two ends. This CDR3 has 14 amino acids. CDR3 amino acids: CAWSRPSRDNEQFF. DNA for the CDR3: TGTGCCTGGAGTCGTCCCTCCCGGGACAATGAGCAGTTCTTC.

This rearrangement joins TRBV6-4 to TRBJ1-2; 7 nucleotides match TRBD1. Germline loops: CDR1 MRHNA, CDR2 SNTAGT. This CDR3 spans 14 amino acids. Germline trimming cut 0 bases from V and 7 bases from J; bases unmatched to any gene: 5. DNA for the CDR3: TGTGCCAGCAGTGACTCGCAGGGGGTAGGTGGCTACACCTTC. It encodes CASSDSQGVGGYTF.

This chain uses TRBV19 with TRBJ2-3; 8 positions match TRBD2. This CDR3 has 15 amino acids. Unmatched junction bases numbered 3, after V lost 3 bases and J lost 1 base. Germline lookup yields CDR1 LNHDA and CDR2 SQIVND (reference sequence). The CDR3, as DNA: TGTGCCAGTAGTATCGGGACTAGAGGCACAGATACGCAGTATTTT. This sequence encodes CASSIGTRGTDTQYF.

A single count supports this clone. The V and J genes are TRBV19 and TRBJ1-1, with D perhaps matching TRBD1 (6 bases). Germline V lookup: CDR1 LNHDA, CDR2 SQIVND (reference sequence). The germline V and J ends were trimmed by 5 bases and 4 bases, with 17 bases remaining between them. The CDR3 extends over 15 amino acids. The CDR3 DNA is TGTGCCAGTAGTGGGGGGCAGCCCCAGTTCACTGAAGCTTTCTTT. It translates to CASSGGQPQFTEAFF.

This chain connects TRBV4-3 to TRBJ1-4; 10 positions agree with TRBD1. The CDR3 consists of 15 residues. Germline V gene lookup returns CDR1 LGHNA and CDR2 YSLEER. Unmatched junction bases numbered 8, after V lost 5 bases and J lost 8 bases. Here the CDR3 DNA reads TGCGCCAGCAGCTCCGGGACAGGGGTCCGGGAAAAACTGTTTTTT. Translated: CASSSGTGVREKLFF.

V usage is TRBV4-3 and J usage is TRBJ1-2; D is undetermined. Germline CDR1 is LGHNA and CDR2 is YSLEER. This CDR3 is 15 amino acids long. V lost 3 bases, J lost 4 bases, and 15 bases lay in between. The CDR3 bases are TGCGCCAGCAGCCAGAGCGACGTTACGGGCTATGGCTACACCTTC. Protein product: CASSQSDVTGYGYTF.

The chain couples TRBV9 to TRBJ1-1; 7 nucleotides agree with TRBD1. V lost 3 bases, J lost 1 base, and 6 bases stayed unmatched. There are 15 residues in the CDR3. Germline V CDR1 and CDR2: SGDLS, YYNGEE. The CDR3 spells CASSASRGGNTEAFF. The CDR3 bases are TGTGCCAGCAGCGCATCCAGGGGGGGGAACACTGAAGCTTTCTTT.

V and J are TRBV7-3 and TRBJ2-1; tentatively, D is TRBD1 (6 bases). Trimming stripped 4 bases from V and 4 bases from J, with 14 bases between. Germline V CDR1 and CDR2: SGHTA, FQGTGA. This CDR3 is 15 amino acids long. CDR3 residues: CASSSPGQKYNEQFF. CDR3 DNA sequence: TGTGCCAGCAGCTCCCCCGGACAGAAGTACAATGAGCAGTTCTTC. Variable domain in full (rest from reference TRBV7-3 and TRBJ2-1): GAGVSQTPSNKVTEKGKYVELRCDPISGHTALYWYRQSLGQGPEFLIYFQGTGAADDSGLPNDRFFAVRPEGSVSTLKIQRTERGDSAVYLCASSSPGQKYNEQFFGPGTRLTVL.

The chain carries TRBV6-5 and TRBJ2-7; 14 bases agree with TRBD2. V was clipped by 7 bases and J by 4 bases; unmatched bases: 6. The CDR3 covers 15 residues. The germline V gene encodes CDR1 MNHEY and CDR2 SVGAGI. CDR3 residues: CASKRLAGGPYEQYF. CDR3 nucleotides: TGTGCCAGCAAAAGACTAGCGGGGGGGCCTTACGAGCAGTACTTC.

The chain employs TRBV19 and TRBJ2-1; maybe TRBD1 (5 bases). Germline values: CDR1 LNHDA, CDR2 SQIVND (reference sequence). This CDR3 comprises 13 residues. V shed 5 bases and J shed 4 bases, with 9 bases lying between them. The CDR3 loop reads CASSSGYYNEQFF. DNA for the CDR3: TGTGCCAGTAGTTCAGGGTATTACAATGAGCAGTTCTTC. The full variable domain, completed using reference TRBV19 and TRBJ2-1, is DGGITQSPKYLFRKEGQNVTLSCEQNLNHDAMYWYRQDPGQGLRLIYYSQIVNDFQKGDIAEGYSVSREKKESFPLTVTSAQKNPTAFYLCASSSGYYNEQFFGPGTRLTVL.

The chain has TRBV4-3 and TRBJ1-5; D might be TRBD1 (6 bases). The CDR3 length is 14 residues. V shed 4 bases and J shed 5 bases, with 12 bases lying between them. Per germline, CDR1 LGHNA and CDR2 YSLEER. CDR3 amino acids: CASSPGTGYQPQHF. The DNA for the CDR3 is TGCGCCAGCAGCCCCGGAACAGGGTATCAGCCCCAGCATTTT.

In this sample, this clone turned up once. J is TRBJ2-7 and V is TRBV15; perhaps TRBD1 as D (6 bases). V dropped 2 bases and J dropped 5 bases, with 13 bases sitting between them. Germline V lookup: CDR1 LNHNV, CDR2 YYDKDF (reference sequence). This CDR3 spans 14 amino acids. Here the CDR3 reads CATSRPGTIDEQYF. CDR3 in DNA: TGTGCCACCAGCAGACCAGGGACAATCGACGAGCAGTACTTC.

The CDR3 loop is CASSPEDRLETQYF. The CDR3 region has the DNA TGTGCCAGCTCACCCGAGGACAGACTAGAGACCCAGTACTTC. This chain links TRBV18 with TRBJ2-5; D may be TRBD1 (6 bases). Trimming pared 3 bases from V and 4 bases from J, leaving 12 bases between. The germline V gene encodes CDR1 KGHSH and CDR2 LQKENI. CDR3 length: 14 amino acids.

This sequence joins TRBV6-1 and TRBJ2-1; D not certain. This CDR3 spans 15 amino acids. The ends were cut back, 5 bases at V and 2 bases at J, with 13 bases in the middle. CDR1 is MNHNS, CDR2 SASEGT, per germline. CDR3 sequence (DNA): TGTGCCAGCAGTCCTAGAAAGGGCCCCTACAATGAGCAGTTCTTC. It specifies CASSPRKGPYNEQFF.

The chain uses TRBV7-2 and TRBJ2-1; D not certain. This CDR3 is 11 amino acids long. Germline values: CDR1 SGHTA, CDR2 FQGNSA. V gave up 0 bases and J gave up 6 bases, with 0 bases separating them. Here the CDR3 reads CASSLANEQFF. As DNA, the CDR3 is TGTGCCAGCAGCTTAGCCAATGAGCAGTTCTTC.

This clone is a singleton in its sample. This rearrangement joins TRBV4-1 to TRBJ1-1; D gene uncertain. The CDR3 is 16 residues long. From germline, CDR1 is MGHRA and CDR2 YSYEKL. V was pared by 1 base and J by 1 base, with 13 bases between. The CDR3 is CASSQVQWAPNTEAFF. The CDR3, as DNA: TGCGCCAGCAGCCAAGTCCAGTGGGCCCCGAACACTGAAGCTTTCTTT.